Presented here are 18 T cell receptor beta chains from one specimen sequenced in a study of OX40 agonist ivuxolimab in advanced cancers. Profiled with immunoSEQ multiplex PCR; TCRdb holds only in-frame clones, not every one. The table lists under 90,000 clones, roughly 90% of them singletons. Sample: CD4+ or CD8+ T cells sorted from blood, taken in a trial of the OX40 agonist ivuxolimab. All receptors come from an adult with an advanced solid tumor such as melanoma, head and neck, liver or kidney cancer.

The chain combines TRBV18 with TRBJ2-2; 8 nucleotides align to TRBD1. The CDR3 runs 17 residues. V lost 3 bases and J lost 2; bases outside the gene matches: 8. The germline CDR1 and CDR2 sequences are KGHSH and LQKENI. CDR3: CASSPLSGGGNTGELFF. Written as DNA, the CDR3 is TGTGCCAGCTCACCCCTCTCAGGGGGCGGTAACACCGGGGAGCTGTTTTTT.

The CDR3 region has the DNA TGTGCCAGCAGCTTTGGGGGTCGCATGAACACTGAAGCTTTCTTT. Translated: CASSFGGRMNTEAFF. The chain carries TRBV7-9 and TRBJ1-1, with D possibly TRBD1 on 5 matching bases. CDR1 and CDR2 (germline): SEHNR, FQNEAQ (reference sequence). Trimming cost V 3 bases and J 0 bases, with 11 bases left between them. There are 15 residues in the CDR3.

The J gene is TRBJ1-2, the V gene TRBV7-2, with D possibly being TRBD1 (5 bases). The CDR3 has 14 residues. Per germline, CDR1 SGHTA and CDR2 FQGNSA. V was trimmed by 7 bases and J by 0 bases, leaving 12 bases between them. In DNA form, the CDR3 reads TGTGCCAGCACCCTCGGGACGGCTAACTATGGCTACACCTTC. It yields the protein CASTLGTANYGYTF.

This clone was seen once. The chain carries TRBV5-1 and TRBJ2-3, with 9 nucleotides matching TRBD1. CDR1 is SGHRS, CDR2 YFSETQ, per germline. The CDR3 covers 15 residues. Trimming took 0 bases from V and 3 from J; bases not matched to a gene: 2. This CDR3 is CASSLGDRATDTQYF. CDR3 in DNA: TGCGCCAGCAGCTTGGGGGACAGGGCTACAGATACGCAGTATTTT.

The CDR3 DNA sequence: TGTGCCAGCTCATTAGCGTCCTCCTCCTACGAGCAGTACTTC. Translation gives CASSLASSSYEQYF. J is TRBJ2-7 and V is TRBV18; TRBD2 might be the D (5 bases). Per the germline V gene, CDR1 is KGHSH and CDR2 is LQKENI. Between the trimmed V and J ends, which lost 5 bases and 0 bases, there was a span of 11 bases. This CDR3 has 14 residues.

CDR3 sequence reads: CSVTWIGATNEKLFF. CDR3 in DNA: TGCAGCGTTACGTGGATTGGTGCAACTAATGAAAAACTGTTTTTT. The V call is TRBV29-1, the J call TRBJ1-4; no clear D gene. CDR3 size: 15 residues. The ends were cut back, 5 bases at V and 0 bases at J, with 13 bases in the middle. CDR1 is SQVTM and CDR2 is ANQGSEA in the germline V gene.

V gene TRBV4-1 combines with J gene TRBJ2-5, with a weak D call TRBD2 (5 bases). The CDR3 spans 16 residues. CDR1 is MGHRA and CDR2 is YSYEKL in the germline V gene. With 0 bases removed from V and 1 base from J, the gap between germline ends came to 12 bases. The CDR3 DNA reads as TGCGCCAGCAGCCAAGATGGAGAGGGCCTCCAAGAGACCCAGTACTTC. Translated: CASSQDGEGLQETQYF.

This chain uses TRBV19 with TRBJ2-1; 7 bases are shared with TRBD1. The V segment lost 5 bases and the J segment 4 bases; nucleotides outside the gene matches: 8. The CDR3 consists of 15 residues. Germline V CDR1 and CDR2: LNHDA, SQIVND (reference sequence). The CDR3 DNA follows: TGTGCCAGTAGTGAATTCCAGGGGGTGTACAATGAGCAGTTCTTC. Residues: CASSEFQGVYNEQFF.

The J gene is TRBJ1-5, the V gene TRBV5-1, with D possibly TRBD1 on 6 matching bases. Trimming cost V 5 bases and J 0 bases, with 9 bases left between them. CDR3 length equals 14 residues. Germline values: CDR1 SGHRS, CDR2 YFSETQ. The CDR3: CASRQDSSNQPQHF. CDR3 bases: TGCGCCAGCAGACAGGACAGTAGCAATCAGCCCCAGCATTTT.

This rearrangement joins TRBV5-1 to TRBJ2-7; D is ambiguous. Germline V gene sequence: CDR1 SGHRS, CDR2 YFSETQ. This CDR3 has 13 amino acids. V lost 5 bases to trimming and J lost 3 bases, with 12 bases between them. CDR3 coding DNA: TGCGCCAGCAGACGGAGCGTCGGCTACGAGCAGTACTTC. Amino acid sequence: CASRRSVGYEQYF.

The chain couples TRBV5-1 to TRBJ1-1, with a tentative D call TRBD1 (5 bases). The CDR3 runs 16 residues. The V end was cut by 0 bases, the J end by 4 bases, with 16 bases between. CDR1 and CDR2 from the germline V gene are SGHRS and YFSETQ. The CDR3 reads CASSLETWQGGTEAFF. In DNA form, the CDR3 reads TGCGCCAGCAGCTTGGAAACGTGGCAGGGAGGCACTGAAGCTTTCTTT.

The V gene is TRBV19, the J gene TRBJ2-5; D possibly corresponds to TRBD1 (5 bases). V gave up 4 bases and J gave up 5 bases, with 17 bases separating them. This CDR3 has 15 residues. CDR1 and CDR2 from the germline V gene are LNHDA and SQIVND (reference sequence). The CDR3 nucleotides are TGTGCCAGTAGTAGCCCCTGGCAGGGTGGCGAGACCCAGTACTTC. It codes for CASSSPWQGGETQYF.

The V gene is TRBV11-2, the J gene TRBJ1-5; no definite D call. The V and J ends lost 0 bases and 7 bases respectively, with 7 bases between them. This CDR3 is 13 amino acids long. Germline-derived CDR1 and CDR2 are SGHAT and FQNNGV. In nucleotides, the CDR3 is TGTGCCAGCAGCTTAGATAGACGACAGCCCCAGCATTTT. As protein: CASSLDRRQPQHF.

The rearrangement uses TRBV18 and TRBJ2-7; 9 nucleotides agree with TRBD2. This CDR3 has 14 amino acids. The germline CDR1 and CDR2 sequences are KGHSH and LQKENI. Germline trimming cut 2 bases from V and 2 bases from J; bases unmatched to any gene: 1. CDR3 sequence (DNA): TGTGCCAGCTCACCAGGGACTAGCACCTACGAGCAGTACTTC. It yields the protein CASSPGTSTYEQYF.

The J gene is TRBJ2-5, the V gene TRBV29-1; possible D gene TRBD1, 6 bases. CDR1 and CDR2 from the germline V gene are SQVTM and ANQGSEA. The V and J ends lost 8 bases and 6 bases respectively, with 19 bases between them. The CDR3 is 13 residues long. The CDR3 DNA sequence: TGCAGCTCAACAGGGAGCGGACAAAAGACCCAGTACTTC. Translating gives CSSTGSGQKTQYF.

The CDR3 DNA is TGTGCCAGCAGCTTGGAAAGAACTTCAACTAATGAAAAACTGTTTTTT. Translation: CASSLERTSTNEKLFF. The genes are TRBV7-2 and TRBJ1-4; D unresolved. Germline-derived CDR1 and CDR2 are SGHTA and FQGNSA. This CDR3 is 16 amino acids long. With 3 bases removed from V and 0 bases from J, the gap between germline ends came to 11 bases.

This clone was observed a handful of times. The rearrangement joins TRBV29-1 to TRBJ2-3, with a possible D match to TRBD1 (5 bases). The CDR3 is made up of 14 amino acids. CDR1 and CDR2 from the germline V gene are SQVTM and ANQGSEA. V lost 1 base to trimming and J lost 6 bases, with 14 bases between them. CDR3 sequence: CSVEGEGAPDTQYF. The CDR3 coding sequence is TGCAGCGTTGAAGGGGAAGGGGCGCCGGATACGCAGTATTTT.

The chain employs TRBV28 and TRBJ1-1; TRBD1 might be the D (5 bases). Germline lookup yields CDR1 MDHEN and CDR2 SYDVKM. The CDR3 covers 16 residues. Deletions cut 6 bases from V and 1 base from J, with 18 bases between. In DNA, the CDR3 is TGTGCCAGCAGCCTAGGGACCGCCACGGGGAACACTGAAGCTTTCTTT. This gives the protein CASSLGTATGNTEAFF.